This T cell receptor beta chain was recovered during a study of CXCR3-negative and CXCR3-positive naive CD8 T cells. Broader study findings: The TRB CDR3s that CXCR3-positive naive cells carried were more hydrophobic than those of CXCR3-negative naive cells.

Preparation of TRB cDNA libraries relied on 5' RACE carrying UMI labels. One entry per CDR3 protein, without DNA, is what TCRdb gives after re-calling the 5' RACE reads. The sample has over 50,000 distinct CDR3 sequences; the top ten hold 0.55% to 0.85%. Worth noting for this clonotype: The antigen remains unidentified.

CDR1 is DFQATT, CDR2 SNEGSKA, per germline (reference sequence). The CDR3 totals 14 residues. The chain couples TRBV20-1 to TRBJ2-2. The sequenced sample consisted of naive CXCR3+ CD8+ T cells from blood. The subset: CD45RO-CCR7+CD27+CD95- naive CD8+ T cells expressing CXCR3 (TNR3+). This sequence was found in a human donor in good health. Some clones in this sample may be carry-over from other donors' samples. The CDR3 loop is CSARDLWGTGELFF.